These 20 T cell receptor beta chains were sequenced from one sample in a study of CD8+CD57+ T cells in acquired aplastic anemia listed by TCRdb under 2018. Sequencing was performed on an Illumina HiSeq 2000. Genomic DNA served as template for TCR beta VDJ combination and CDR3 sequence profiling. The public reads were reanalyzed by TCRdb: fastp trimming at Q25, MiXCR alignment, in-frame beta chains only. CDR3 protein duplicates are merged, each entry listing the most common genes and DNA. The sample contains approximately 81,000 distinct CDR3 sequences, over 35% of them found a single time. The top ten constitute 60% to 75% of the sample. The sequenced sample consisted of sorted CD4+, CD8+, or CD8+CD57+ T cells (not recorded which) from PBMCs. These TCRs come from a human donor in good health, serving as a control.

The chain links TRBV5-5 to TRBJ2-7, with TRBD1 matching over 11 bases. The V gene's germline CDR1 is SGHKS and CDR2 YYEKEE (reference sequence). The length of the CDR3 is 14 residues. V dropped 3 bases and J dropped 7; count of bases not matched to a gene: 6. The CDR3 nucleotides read TGTGCCAGCAGCTGGGGACAGGGGGTAGGGGAGCAGTACTTC. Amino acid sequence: CASSWGQGVGEQYF.

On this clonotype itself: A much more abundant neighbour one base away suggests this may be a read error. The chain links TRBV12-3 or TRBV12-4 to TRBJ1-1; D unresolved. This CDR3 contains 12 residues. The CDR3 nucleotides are TGTGCCAGCAGTTTTAGGGTGACTGACGCTTTCTTT. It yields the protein CASSFRVTDAFF.

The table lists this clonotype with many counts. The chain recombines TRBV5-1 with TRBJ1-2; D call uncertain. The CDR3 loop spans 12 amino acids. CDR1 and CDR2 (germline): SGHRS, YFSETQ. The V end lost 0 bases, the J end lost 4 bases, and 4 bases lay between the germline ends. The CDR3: CASSLGVYGYTF. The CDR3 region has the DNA TGCGCCAGCAGCTTGGGAGTCTATGGCTACACCTTC.

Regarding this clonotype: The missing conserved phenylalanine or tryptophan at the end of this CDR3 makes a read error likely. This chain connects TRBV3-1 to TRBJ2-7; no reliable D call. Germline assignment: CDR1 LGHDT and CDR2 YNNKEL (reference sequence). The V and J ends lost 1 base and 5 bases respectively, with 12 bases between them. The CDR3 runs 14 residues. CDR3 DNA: TGTGCCAGCAGCCAAGGACGCCTCGCCCACGAGCAGTACTTG. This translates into CASSQGRLAHEQYL.

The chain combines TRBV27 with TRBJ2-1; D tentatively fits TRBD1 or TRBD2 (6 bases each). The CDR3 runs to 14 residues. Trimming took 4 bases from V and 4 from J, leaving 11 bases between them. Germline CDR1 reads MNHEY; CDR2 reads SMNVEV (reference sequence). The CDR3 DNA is TGTGCCAGCAGTTATGCGGGACATTACAATGAGCAGTTCTTC. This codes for CASSYAGHYNEQFF.

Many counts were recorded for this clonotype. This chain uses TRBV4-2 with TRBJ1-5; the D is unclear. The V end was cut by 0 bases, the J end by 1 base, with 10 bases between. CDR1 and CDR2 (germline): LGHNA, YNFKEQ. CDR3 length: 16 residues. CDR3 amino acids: CASSQEYRVSNQPQHF. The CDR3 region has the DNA TGTGCCAGCAGCCAAGAATATAGGGTGAGCAATCAGCCCCAGCATTTT.

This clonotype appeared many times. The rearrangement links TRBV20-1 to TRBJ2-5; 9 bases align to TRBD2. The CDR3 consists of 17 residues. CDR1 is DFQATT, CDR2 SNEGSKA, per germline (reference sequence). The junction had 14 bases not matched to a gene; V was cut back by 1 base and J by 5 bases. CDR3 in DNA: TGCAGTGCTAGAGCCCCCCGTCGGTCTAGCGGGGTGGAGACCCAGTACTTC. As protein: CSARAPRRSSGVETQYF.

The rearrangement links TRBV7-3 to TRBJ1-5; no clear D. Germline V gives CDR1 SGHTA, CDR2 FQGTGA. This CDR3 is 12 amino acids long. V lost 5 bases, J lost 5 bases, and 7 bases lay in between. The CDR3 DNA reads TGTGCCAGCAGCCTAGAGGATCAGCCCCAGCATTTT. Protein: CASSLEDQPQHF.

In nucleotides, the CDR3 is TGTGCCAGCAGTGTACAGGGGTCTACCTACGAGCAGTACTTC. This encodes CASSVQGSTYEQYF. The chain joins TRBV2 to TRBJ2-7, with 7 positions matching TRBD1. Unmatched junction bases numbered 5, after V lost 4 bases and J lost 2 bases. CDR3 length equals 14 residues. Germline V CDR1 and CDR2: SNHLY, FYNNEI.

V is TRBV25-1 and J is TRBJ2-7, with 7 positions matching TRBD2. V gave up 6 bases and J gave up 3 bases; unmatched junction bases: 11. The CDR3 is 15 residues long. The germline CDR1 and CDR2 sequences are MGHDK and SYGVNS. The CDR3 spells CASSLGLGGNYEQYF. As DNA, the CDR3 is TGTGCCAGCAGCTTGGGGTTGGGGGGGAACTACGAGCAGTACTTC.

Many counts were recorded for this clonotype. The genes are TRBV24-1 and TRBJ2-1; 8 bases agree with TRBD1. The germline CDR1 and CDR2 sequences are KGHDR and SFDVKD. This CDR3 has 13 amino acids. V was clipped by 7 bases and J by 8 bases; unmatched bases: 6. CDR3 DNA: TGTGCCACCAGGGCAGGGGGCCAAGATGAGCAGTTCTTC. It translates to CATRAGGQDEQFF.

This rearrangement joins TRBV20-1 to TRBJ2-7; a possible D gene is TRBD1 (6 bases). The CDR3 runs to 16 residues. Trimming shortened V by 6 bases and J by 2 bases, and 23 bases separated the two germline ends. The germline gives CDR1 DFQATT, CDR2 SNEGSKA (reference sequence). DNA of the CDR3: TGCAGTGCCCAGGCCGACTCAGGGGTCCCTCCCTACGAGCAGTACTTC. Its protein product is CSAQADSGVPPYEQYF.

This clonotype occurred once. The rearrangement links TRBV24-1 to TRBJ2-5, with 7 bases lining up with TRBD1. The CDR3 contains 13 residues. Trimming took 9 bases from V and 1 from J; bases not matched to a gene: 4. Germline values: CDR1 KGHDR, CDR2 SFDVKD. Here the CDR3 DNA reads TGTGCCACCGGACAGGAGGCCCAAGAGACCCAGTACTTC. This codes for CATGQEAQETQYF.

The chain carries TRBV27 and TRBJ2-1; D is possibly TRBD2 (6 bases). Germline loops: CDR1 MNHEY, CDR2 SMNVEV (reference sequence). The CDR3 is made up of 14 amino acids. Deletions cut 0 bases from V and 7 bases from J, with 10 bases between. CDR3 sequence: CASSLSNGRNEQFF. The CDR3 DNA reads TGTGCCAGCAGTTTATCGAACGGGAGAAATGAGCAGTTCTTC.

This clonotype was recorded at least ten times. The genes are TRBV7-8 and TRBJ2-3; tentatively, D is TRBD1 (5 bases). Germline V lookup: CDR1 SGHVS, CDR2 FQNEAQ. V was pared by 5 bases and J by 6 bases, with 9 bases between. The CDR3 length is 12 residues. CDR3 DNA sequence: TGTGCCAGCAGCCCCCCAGGGGATACGCAGTATTTT. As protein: CASSPPGDTQYF.

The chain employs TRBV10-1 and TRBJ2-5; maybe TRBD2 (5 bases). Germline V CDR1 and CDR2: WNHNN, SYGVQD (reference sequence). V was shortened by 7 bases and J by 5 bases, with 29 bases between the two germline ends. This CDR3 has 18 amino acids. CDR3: CASTIDRGDGGPWETQYF. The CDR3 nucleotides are TGCGCCAGCACGATCGACCGGGGAGACGGCGGGCCCTGGGAGACCCAGTACTTC.

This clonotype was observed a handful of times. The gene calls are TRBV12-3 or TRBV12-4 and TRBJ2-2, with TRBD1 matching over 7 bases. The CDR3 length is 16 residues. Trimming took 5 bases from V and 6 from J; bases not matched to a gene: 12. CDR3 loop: CASSLATGFGAGELFF. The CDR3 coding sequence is TGTGCCAGCAGTCTCGCGACAGGGTTCGGGGCCGGGGAGCTGTTTTTT.

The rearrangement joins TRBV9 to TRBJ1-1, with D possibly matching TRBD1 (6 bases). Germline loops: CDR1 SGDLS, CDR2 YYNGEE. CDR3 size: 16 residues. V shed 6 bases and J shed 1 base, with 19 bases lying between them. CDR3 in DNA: TGTGCCAGCACCCCGGGGGGCGGCTCCTCGAACACTGAAGCTTTCTTT. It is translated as CASTPGGGSSNTEAFF.

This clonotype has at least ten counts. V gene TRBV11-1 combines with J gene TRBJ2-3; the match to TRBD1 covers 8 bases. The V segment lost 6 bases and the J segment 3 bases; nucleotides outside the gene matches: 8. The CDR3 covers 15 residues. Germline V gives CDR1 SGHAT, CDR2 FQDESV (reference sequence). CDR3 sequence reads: CASSSTGAPTDTQYF. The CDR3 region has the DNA TGTGCCAGCAGTTCGACAGGGGCGCCGACAGATACGCAGTATTTT.

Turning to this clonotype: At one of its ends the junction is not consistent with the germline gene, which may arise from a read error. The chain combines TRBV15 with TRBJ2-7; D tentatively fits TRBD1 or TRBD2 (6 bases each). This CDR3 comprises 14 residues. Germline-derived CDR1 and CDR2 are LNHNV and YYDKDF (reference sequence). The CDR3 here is CATSRDTGAFEQCF. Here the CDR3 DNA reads TGTGCCACCAGCAGAGATACGGGGGCCTTCGAGCAGTGCTTC.